This T cell receptor (beta chain) is drawn from a study of T cell changes during pregnancy in multiple sclerosis. TCRdb's copy holds only in-frame clones and misses some; the assay was immunoSEQ multiplex PCR. The table lists 85,000 to 130,000 clones, roughly nine tenths of them singletons. Germline trimming cut 8 bases from V and 6 bases from J; bases unmatched to any gene: 11. Per the germline V gene, CDR1 is MNHNS and CDR2 is SASEGT. CDR3 length equals 15 residues. The sequenced sample was peripheral blood, obtained before pregnancy. This clonotype originated in a female donor with multiple sclerosis, enrolled in a pregnancy study. The rearrangement uses TRBV6-1 and TRBJ2-1, with TRBD2 matching 9 bases. CDR3 sequence (DNA): TGTGCCAGCTCGGTTGGGCGGGGGGGCCGCAATGAGCAGTTCTTC. It is translated as CASSVGRGGRNEQFF.